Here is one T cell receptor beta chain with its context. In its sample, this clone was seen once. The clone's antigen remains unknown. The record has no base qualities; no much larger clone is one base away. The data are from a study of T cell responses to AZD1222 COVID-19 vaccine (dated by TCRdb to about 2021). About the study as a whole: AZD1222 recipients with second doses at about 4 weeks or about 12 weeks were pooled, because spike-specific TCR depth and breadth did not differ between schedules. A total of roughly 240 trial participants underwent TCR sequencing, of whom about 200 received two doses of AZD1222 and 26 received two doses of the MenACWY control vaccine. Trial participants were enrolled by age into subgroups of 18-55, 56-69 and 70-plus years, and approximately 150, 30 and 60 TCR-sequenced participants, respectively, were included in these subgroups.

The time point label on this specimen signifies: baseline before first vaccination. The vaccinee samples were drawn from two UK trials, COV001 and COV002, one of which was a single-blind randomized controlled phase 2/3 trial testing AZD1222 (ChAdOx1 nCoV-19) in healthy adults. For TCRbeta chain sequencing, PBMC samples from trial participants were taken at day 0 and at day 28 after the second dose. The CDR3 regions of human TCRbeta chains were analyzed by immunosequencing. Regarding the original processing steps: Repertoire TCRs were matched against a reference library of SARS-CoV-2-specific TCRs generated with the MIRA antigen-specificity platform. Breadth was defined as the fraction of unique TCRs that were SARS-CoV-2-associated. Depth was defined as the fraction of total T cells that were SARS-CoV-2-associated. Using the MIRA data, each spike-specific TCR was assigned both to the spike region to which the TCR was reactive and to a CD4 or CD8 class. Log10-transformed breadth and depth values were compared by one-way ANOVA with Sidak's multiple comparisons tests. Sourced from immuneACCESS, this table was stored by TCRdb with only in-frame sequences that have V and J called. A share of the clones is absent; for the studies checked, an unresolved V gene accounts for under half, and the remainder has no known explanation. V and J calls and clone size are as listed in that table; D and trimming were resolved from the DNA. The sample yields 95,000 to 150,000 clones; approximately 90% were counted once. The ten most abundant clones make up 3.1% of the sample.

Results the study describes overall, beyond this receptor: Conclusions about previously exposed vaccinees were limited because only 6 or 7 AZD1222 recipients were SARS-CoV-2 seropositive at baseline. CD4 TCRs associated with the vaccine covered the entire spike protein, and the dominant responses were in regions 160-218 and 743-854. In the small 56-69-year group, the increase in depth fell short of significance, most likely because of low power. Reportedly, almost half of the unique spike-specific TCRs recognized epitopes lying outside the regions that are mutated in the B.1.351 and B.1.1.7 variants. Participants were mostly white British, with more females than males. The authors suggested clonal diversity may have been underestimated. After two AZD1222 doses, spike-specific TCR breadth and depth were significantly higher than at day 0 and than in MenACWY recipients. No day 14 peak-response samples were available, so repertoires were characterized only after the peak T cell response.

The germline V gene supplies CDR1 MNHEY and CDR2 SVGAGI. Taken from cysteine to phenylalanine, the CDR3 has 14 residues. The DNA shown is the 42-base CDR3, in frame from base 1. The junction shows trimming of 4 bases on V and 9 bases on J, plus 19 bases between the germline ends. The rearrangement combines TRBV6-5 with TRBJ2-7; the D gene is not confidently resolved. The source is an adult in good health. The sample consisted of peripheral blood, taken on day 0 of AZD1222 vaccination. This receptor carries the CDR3 CASSSPRRAPGQYF. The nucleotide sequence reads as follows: TGTGCCAGCAGTTCCCCTCGACGGGCCCCAGGGCAGTACTTC.